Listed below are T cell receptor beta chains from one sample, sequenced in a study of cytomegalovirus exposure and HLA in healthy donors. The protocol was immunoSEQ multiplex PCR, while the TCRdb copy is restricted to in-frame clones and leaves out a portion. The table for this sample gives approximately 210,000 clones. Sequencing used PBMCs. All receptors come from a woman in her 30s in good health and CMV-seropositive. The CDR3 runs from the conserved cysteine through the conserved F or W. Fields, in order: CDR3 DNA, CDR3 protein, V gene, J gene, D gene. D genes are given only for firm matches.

cdr3_nt: TGTGCCAGTAGTCCCGGCACAGATACGCAGTATTTT; cdr3_aa: CASSPGTDTQYF; v_call: TRBV19; j_call: TRBJ2-3; d_call: .
cdr3_nt: TGTGCCAACCCCCTAGCGGGGGGGACAGATACGCAGTATTTT; cdr3_aa: CANPLAGGTDTQYF; v_call: TRBV7-2; j_call: TRBJ2-3; d_call: TRBD2
cdr3_nt: TGTGCCTGCGGACAGAACTATGGCTACACCTTC; cdr3_aa: CACGQNYGYTF; v_call: TRBV30; j_call: TRBJ1-2; d_call: .
cdr3_nt: TGTGCCAGCTCACTGGGCCGCTCTGGAAACACCATATATTTT; cdr3_aa: CASSLGRSGNTIYF; v_call: TRBV18; j_call: TRBJ1-3; d_call: .
cdr3_nt: TGTGCCAGCCATCGGACAGGGAGTAGTTACGAGCAGTACTTC; cdr3_aa: CASHRTGSSYEQYF; v_call: TRBV27; j_call: TRBJ2-7; d_call: TRBD1
cdr3_nt: TGTGCCAGCAGTTACGGGACTAGCGGGAGGTACGAGCAGTACTTC; cdr3_aa: CASSYGTSGRYEQYF; v_call: TRBV6-5; j_call: TRBJ2-7; d_call: TRBD2
cdr3_nt: TGTGCCACCCTAGTCCCGGGGGGCGCCTACAATGAGCAGTTCTTC; cdr3_aa: CATLVPGGAYNEQFF; v_call: TRBV19; j_call: TRBJ2-1; d_call: .
cdr3_nt: TGTGCCACCTCGCCTTTACCGGGACAGGGGACCGGGGAGCTGTTTTTT; cdr3_aa: CATSPLPGQGTGELFF; v_call: TRBV9; j_call: TRBJ2-2; d_call: TRBD1
cdr3_nt: TGTGCCAGCAGCCCTGGGCGGGGGGGCCTGACAGATACGCAGTATTTT; cdr3_aa: CASSPGRGGLTDTQYF; v_call: TRBV14; j_call: TRBJ2-3; d_call: TRBD2
cdr3_nt: TGTGCCAGCAGCCCTCAGGGAGATACGCAGTATTTT; cdr3_aa: CASSPQGDTQYF; v_call: TRBV11-2; j_call: TRBJ2-3; d_call: .
cdr3_nt: TGTGCCAGCAGCCAGGACCAGGGGTTGGGGGGCTACACCTTC; cdr3_aa: CASSQDQGLGGYTF; v_call: TRBV14; j_call: TRBJ1-2; d_call: .
cdr3_nt: TGCGCCAGCAGCGGTCAGCGGAGCTCCTACAATGAGCAGTTCTTC; cdr3_aa: CASSGQRSSYNEQFF; v_call: TRBV4-3; j_call: TRBJ2-1; d_call: .
cdr3_nt: TGTGCCAGCAGTTACTACCGGCAAGAGACCCAGTACTTC; cdr3_aa: CASSYYRQETQYF; v_call: TRBV6-5; j_call: TRBJ2-5; d_call: .
cdr3_nt: TGTGCCAGCAGTGAGGACAGGGGGCCGGGAAACTATGGCTACACCTTC; cdr3_aa: CASSEDRGPGNYGYTF; v_call: TRBV6-4; j_call: TRBJ1-2; d_call: TRBD1
cdr3_nt: TGTGCCAGCAGGGGGACTAGCCCCTACGAGCAGTACTTC; cdr3_aa: CASRGTSPYEQYF; v_call: TRBV6-6; j_call: TRBJ2-7; d_call: TRBD2
cdr3_nt: TGTGCCAGCAGTGAAGTTGGCATGACACCACCTCCAGAGACCCAGTACTTC; cdr3_aa: CASSEVGMTPPPETQYF; v_call: TRBV6-1; j_call: TRBJ2-5; d_call: .
cdr3_nt: TGTGCCAGCAGCATTAGCGGGGGGGCGGGAGATACGCAGTATTTT; cdr3_aa: CASSISGGAGDTQYF; v_call: TRBV7-9; j_call: TRBJ2-3; d_call: TRBD2
cdr3_nt: TGTGCCAGCAGTCGCGGACAGGGCGTGAACGAGCAGTACTTC; cdr3_aa: CASSRGQGVNEQYF; v_call: TRBV25-1; j_call: TRBJ2-7; d_call: TRBD1
cdr3_nt: TGTGCCACCGACCCGGGAAATTCTCGTTACACCTACGAGCAGTACTTC; cdr3_aa: CATDPGNSRYTYEQYF; v_call: TRBV15; j_call: TRBJ2-7; d_call: .
cdr3_nt: TGTGCCAGCAGCCCCAAAGGGACAGGGACCCAGCCCCAGCATTTT; cdr3_aa: CASSPKGTGTQPQHF; v_call: TRBV5-8; j_call: TRBJ1-5; d_call: TRBD1
cdr3_nt: TGTGCCAGCCTACCTAATCATTCGAACACTGAAGCTTTCTTT; cdr3_aa: CASLPNHSNTEAFF; v_call: TRBV2; j_call: TRBJ1-1; d_call: .
cdr3_nt: TGTGCCAGCAGCTTAAAACAGTACTCTGGGGCCAACGTCCTGACTTTC; cdr3_aa: CASSLKQYSGANVLTF; v_call: TRBV11-2; j_call: TRBJ2-6; d_call: .
cdr3_nt: TGTGCCAGCAGCCCTCGGACTTCCCCGGTCTCCGAGCAGTACTTC; cdr3_aa: CASSPRTSPVSEQYF; v_call: TRBV9; j_call: TRBJ2-7; d_call: .
cdr3_nt: TGTGCCAGCAGCTTGGCGGGGGTTTACGAGCAGTACTTC; cdr3_aa: CASSLAGVYEQYF; v_call: TRBV11-2; j_call: TRBJ2-7; d_call: TRBD2
cdr3_nt: TGTGCCAGCTCACCCCGGGGACTAGCGGGTTTGGGTGAGCAGTTCTTC; cdr3_aa: CASSPRGLAGLGEQFF; v_call: TRBV18; j_call: TRBJ2-1; d_call: TRBD2
cdr3_nt: TGTGCCAGCCGGAGTTCCGCTAACTATGGCTACACCTTC; cdr3_aa: CASRSSANYGYTF; v_call: TRBV7-2; j_call: TRBJ1-2; d_call: .
cdr3_nt: TGTGCCAGCCGCACAGGGGCTGCGGCTAATGAAAAACTGTTTTTT; cdr3_aa: CASRTGAAANEKLFF; v_call: TRBV28; j_call: TRBJ1-4; d_call: TRBD1
cdr3_nt: TGTGCCAGCAGCCGACAGGGTTACACAGATACGCAGTATTTT; cdr3_aa: CASSRQGYTDTQYF; v_call: TRBV14; j_call: TRBJ2-3; d_call: TRBD1
cdr3_nt: TGTGCCAGCAGCTTACAATACTTCCTAGCGGGAGAGGGGGTTACCGGGGAGCTGTTTTTT; cdr3_aa: CASSLQYFLAGEGVTGELFF; v_call: TRBV7-8; j_call: TRBJ2-2; d_call: TRBD2
cdr3_nt: TGTGCCTGGAGTGGCCGGACTAGCGGGAGGGCGGCGTATACGCAGTATTTT; cdr3_aa: CAWSGRTSGRAAYTQYF; v_call: TRBV30; j_call: TRBJ2-3; d_call: TRBD2
cdr3_nt: TGTGCCAGCAGTTTATCACAGTACTATGGCTACACCTTC; cdr3_aa: CASSLSQYYGYTF; v_call: TRBV27; j_call: TRBJ1-2; d_call: .
cdr3_nt: TGTGCCAGCAGCTCTTCCGTGACAGATAGCAATCAGCCCCAGCATTTT; cdr3_aa: CASSSSVTDSNQPQHF; v_call: TRBV7-9; j_call: TRBJ1-5; d_call: .
cdr3_nt: TGTGCCAGCAGCGTAGGGGCTAGCGGGGCAGGGGATACGCAGTATTTT; cdr3_aa: CASSVGASGAGDTQYF; v_call: TRBV9; j_call: TRBJ2-3; d_call: TRBD2
cdr3_nt: TGTGCCAGCAGTTTCACAGGGGGGCCCTGGGGCTACACCTTC; cdr3_aa: CASSFTGGPWGYTF; v_call: TRBV7-2; j_call: TRBJ1-2; d_call: TRBD1
cdr3_nt: TGCAGCGTTATAACAGCTACTAACACCGGGGAGCTGTTTTTT; cdr3_aa: CSVITATNTGELFF; v_call: TRBV29-1; j_call: TRBJ2-2; d_call: .
cdr3_nt: TGTGCCAGCAGTTCCGGGACTAGCGGGAGGGAAGATACGCAGTATTTT; cdr3_aa: CASSSGTSGREDTQYF; v_call: TRBV28; j_call: TRBJ2-3; d_call: TRBD2
cdr3_nt: TGTGCCAGCAGTGAAGCGGGAGGGACACATCAGAATCAGCCCCAGCATTTT; cdr3_aa: CASSEAGGTHQNQPQHF; v_call: TRBV6-1; j_call: TRBJ1-5; d_call: .
cdr3_nt: TGTGCCAGTAGTGACGGGACAGGGTTCGTCGGCGAGCAGTACTTC; cdr3_aa: CASSDGTGFVGEQYF; v_call: TRBV19; j_call: TRBJ2-7; d_call: TRBD1
cdr3_nt: TGCGCCAGCAGCTTGCGGCTAGCGGGGGGCGAGCAGTACTTC; cdr3_aa: CASSLRLAGGEQYF; v_call: TRBV5-1; j_call: TRBJ2-7; d_call: TRBD2
cdr3_nt: TGTGCCAGCAGCGAGGGTAGGGACCAAGAGACCCAGTACTTC; cdr3_aa: CASSEGRDQETQYF; v_call: TRBV7-2; j_call: TRBJ2-5; d_call: .
cdr3_nt: TGTGCCAGCAGCTCCCCGGACAGGGGGTCCTACGAGCAGTACTTC; cdr3_aa: CASSSPDRGSYEQYF; v_call: TRBV7-2; j_call: TRBJ2-7; d_call: TRBD1
cdr3_nt: TGTGCCAGTAAAAGGGAGGGTGGCAATCAGCCCCAGCATTTT; cdr3_aa: CASKREGGNQPQHF; v_call: TRBV19; j_call: TRBJ1-5; d_call: .
cdr3_nt: TGCGCCAGCAGCCCCCTGGACAGGAGCCACTATGGCTACACCTTC; cdr3_aa: CASSPLDRSHYGYTF; v_call: TRBV4-1; j_call: TRBJ1-2; d_call: TRBD1
cdr3_nt: TGTGCCAGCAGTGAGCCTGTCGACTCCGGCGGGGAGCTGTTTTTT; cdr3_aa: CASSEPVDSGGELFF; v_call: TRBV25-1; j_call: TRBJ2-2; d_call: .
cdr3_nt: TGTGCCAGCAGCTCTCGAGGAGGCGTAAGCACAGATACGCAGTATTTT; cdr3_aa: CASSSRGGVSTDTQYF; v_call: TRBV9; j_call: TRBJ2-3; d_call: .
cdr3_nt: TGTGCCAGCAGCGCCCGGACGGCAGGGGCATGGACCGGGGAGCTGTTTTTT; cdr3_aa: CASSARTAGAWTGELFF; v_call: TRBV9; j_call: TRBJ2-2; d_call: .
cdr3_nt: TGTGCCAGCCCCGGTTACAGACACGAGCAGTACTTC; cdr3_aa: CASPGYRHEQYF; v_call: TRBV27; j_call: TRBJ2-7; d_call: .